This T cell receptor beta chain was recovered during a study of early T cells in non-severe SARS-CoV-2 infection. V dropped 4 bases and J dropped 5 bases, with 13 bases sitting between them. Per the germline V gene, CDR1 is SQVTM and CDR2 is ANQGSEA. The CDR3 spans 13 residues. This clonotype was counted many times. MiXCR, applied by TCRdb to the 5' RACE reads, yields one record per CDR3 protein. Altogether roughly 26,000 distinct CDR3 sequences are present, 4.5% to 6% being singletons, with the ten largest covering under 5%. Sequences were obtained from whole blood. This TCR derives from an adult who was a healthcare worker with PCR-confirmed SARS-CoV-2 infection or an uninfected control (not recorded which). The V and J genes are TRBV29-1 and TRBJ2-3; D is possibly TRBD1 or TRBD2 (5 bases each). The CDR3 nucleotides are TGCAGCGTTGTCGGGGACGCTGGAGATACGCAGTATTTT. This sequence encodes CSVVGDAGDTQYF.